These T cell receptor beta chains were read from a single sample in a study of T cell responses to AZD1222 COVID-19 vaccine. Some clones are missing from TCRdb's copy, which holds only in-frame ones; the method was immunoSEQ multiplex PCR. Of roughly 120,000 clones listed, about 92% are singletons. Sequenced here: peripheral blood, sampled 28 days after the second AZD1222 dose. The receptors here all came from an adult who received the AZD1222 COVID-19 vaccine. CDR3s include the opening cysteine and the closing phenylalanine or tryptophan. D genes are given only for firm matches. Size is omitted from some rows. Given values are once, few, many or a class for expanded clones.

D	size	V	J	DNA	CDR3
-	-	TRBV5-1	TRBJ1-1	TGCGCCAGCAGCTTGGTACAGGATGGGACTGAAGCTTTCTTT	CASSLVQDGTEAFF
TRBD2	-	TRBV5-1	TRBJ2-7	TGCGCCAGCAGCTTGGCCGCGGGGGGCTCCTACGAGCAGTACTTC	CASSLAAGGSYEQYF
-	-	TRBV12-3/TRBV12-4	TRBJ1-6	TGTGCCAGCAGTCCTAAAGCGGGTTCACCCCTCCACTTT	CASSPKAGSPLHF
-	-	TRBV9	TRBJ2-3	TGTGCCAGCAGCGTAGCTATTGGCGGGACAAGCACAGATACGCAGTATTTT	CASSVAIGGTSTDTQYF
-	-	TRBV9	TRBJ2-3	TGTGCCAGCAGCGTAGGAGGGGGGAACACAGATACGCAGTATTTT	CASSVGGGNTDTQYF
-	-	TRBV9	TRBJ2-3	TGTGCCAGCAGCGGGGCGGGGGCCACAGATACGCAGTATTTT	CASSGAGATDTQYF
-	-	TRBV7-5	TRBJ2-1	-	CVRSLPWASGTLYNEQFF
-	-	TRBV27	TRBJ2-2	TGTGCCAGCAAGCTCCTCGGGGACACCGGGGAGCTGTTTTTT	CASKLLGDTGELFF
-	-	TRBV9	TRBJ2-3	TGTGCCAGCAGCGGAGGGGGGATGAGGACAGATACGCAGTATTTT	CASSGGGMRTDTQYF
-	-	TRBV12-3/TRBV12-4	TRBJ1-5	TGTGCCAGCAGTACACGTGGCAATCAGCCCCAGCATTTT	CASSTRGNQPQHF
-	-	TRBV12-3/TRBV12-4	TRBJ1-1	TGTGCCAGCAGTTTACAGATGAACGCTGAAGCTTTCTTT	CASSLQMNAEAFF
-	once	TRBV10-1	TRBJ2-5	TGCGCCAGCAGTGAGAAAGGTCCGGCTCGGACCCAGTACTTC	CASSEKGPARTQYF
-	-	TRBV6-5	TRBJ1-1	TGTGCCAGCAGTTCTTGGTCGATATGGGCTTTCTTT	CASSSWSIWAFF
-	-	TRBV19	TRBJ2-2	TGTGCCAGTAGTATCCAGGACACCGGGGAGCTGTTTTTT	CASSIQDTGELFF
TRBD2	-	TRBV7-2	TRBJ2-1	TGTGCCAGCAGCTTAGGTCCGACTAGCGGGTGGTACAATGAGCAGTTCTTC	CASSLGPTSGWYNEQFF
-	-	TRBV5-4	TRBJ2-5	TGTGCCAGCAGCGGAGGTGGGGGCCCAGAGACCCAGTACTTC	CASSGGGGPETQYF
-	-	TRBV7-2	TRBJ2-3	TGTGCCAGCGCTTTGAACAGGGTTGGGGGCACAGATACGCAGTATTTT	CASALNRVGGTDTQYF
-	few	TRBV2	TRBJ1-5	TGTGCCAGCAGTGGGGACCGGGGGCACCAGCCCCAGCATTTT	CASSGDRGHQPQHF
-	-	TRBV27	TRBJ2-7	TGTGCCAGCAGGACCATGGTGGGGGATGAAGAGCAGTACTTC	CASRTMVGDEEQYF
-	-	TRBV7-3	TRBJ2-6	TGTGCCAGCTGTTGCTCTGGGGCCAACGTCCTGACTTTC	CASCCSGANVLTF
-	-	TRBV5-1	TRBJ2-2	TGCGCCAGCAGCTTCCATAGCTTCGGGGAGCTGTTTTTT	CASSFHSFGELFF
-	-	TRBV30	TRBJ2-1	TGTGCCTGCGGGGAGGCACAGGGTGAGCAGTTCTTC	CACGEAQGEQFF
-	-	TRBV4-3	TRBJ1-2	TGCGCCAGCAGCACGAGGGGAGTGTCGGATGGCTACACCTTC	CASSTRGVSDGYTF
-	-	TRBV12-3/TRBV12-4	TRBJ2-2	TGTGCTCTCTCGGGACAGAACACCGGGGAGCTGTTTTTT	CALSGQNTGELFF
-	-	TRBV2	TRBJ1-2	TGTGCCAGCCTTGGCAGCCAAGAGGGCTACACCTTC	CASLGSQEGYTF
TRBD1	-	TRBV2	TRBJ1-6	TGTGCCAGCAGTGAACTAAGGACAGGGGGCTTCAATTCACCCCTCCACTTT	CASSELRTGGFNSPLHF
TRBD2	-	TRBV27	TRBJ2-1	TGTGCCAGCAGCCGAAGCGGGAGAAGGATCAATGAGCAGTTCTTC	CASSRSGRRINEQFF
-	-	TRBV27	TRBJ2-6	TGTGCCAGCAGTCTAGGGACGGGGTCGCCAGGGGCCAACGTCCTGACTTTC	CASSLGTGSPGANVLTF
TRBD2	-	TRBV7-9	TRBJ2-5	TGTGCCAGCCGTTCTAGCGGCGCAGAGACCCAGTACTTC	CASRSSGAETQYF
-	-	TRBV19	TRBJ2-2	TGTGCCAGTAGAACGGGGAGTTGGAACACCGGGGAGCTGTTTTTT	CASRTGSWNTGELFF
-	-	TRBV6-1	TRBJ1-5	TGTGCCAGCAGTGAAGGTGTGGGGGGGGCAAATCAGCCCCAGCATTTT	CASSEGVGGANQPQHF
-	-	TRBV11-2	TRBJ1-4	TGTGCCAGCAGCTCCTCGGGGGGTTTTAATGAAAAACTGTTTTTT	CASSSSGGFNEKLFF
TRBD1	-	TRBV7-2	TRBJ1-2	TGTGCCAGCAGCCTCTCCGAGGGGGCCCTCTATGGCTACACCTTC	CASSLSEGALYGYTF
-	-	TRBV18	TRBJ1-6	TGTGCCAGCTCACCAGTAAACGACGACAGAAATTCACCCCTCCACTTT	CASSPVNDDRNSPLHF
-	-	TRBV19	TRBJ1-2	TGTGCCAGTAATACCCGATTTGGGAACTATGGCTACACCTTC	CASNTRFGNYGYTF
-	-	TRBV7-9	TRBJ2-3	TGTGCCAGCAGCAGCCCGGGAACTAGCACAGATACGCAGTATTTT	CASSSPGTSTDTQYF
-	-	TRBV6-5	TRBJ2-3	TGTGCCAGCGCCTTCTTAGGCTCTAGCACAGATACGCAGTATTTT	CASAFLGSSTDTQYF
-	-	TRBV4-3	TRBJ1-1	TGCGCCAGCAGCCAAGTAGATGGGGGTGAAGCTTTCTTT	CASSQVDGGEAFF
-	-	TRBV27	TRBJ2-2	TGTGCCAGCAGCCCCTCGCACGGGGAGCTGTTTTTT	CASSPSHGELFF
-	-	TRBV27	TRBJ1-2	TGTGCCAGCAGTTTATCGGGCAGGGGAAGCCCTAAAAGCTACACCTTC	CASSLSGRGSPKSYTF
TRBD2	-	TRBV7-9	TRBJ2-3	TGTGCCAGCAGCCCGAACCTAGGGACTAGCGGGAGGGGGACAGATACGCAGTATTTT	CASSPNLGTSGRGTDTQYF
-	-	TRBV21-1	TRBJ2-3	TGTGCCAGCAGCACCCTGGCAGCGGAAGCCACAGATACGCAGTATTTT	CASSTLAAEATDTQYF
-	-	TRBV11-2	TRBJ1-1	TGTGCCAGCAGCTTAGACGGACGGCCGAACACTGAAGCTTTCTTT	CASSLDGRPNTEAFF
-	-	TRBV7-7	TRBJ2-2	TGTGCTAGCCGCAGGGACGCCGCGAACACCGGGGAGCTGTTTTTT	CASRRDAANTGELFF
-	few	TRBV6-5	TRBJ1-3	TGTGCCAGCGGACCAGCGAGCTCTGGAAACACCATATATTTT	CASGPASSGNTIYF
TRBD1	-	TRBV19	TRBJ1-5	TGTGCCAGTACTACAGGGGTAGGGAATCAGCCCCAGCATTTT	CASTTGVGNQPQHF
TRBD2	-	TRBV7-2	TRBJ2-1	TGTGCCAGCAGCTTGCGAGGGCGGGGGGGCCAGAATGAGCAGTTCTTC	CASSLRGRGGQNEQFF
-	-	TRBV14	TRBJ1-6	TGTGCCAGCAGCCAAACGGACGGCAATAATTCACCCCTCCACTTT	CASSQTDGNNSPLHF
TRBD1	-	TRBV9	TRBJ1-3	TGTGCCAGCAGCGGAAAGACAGGGTCTGGAAACACCATATATTTT	CASSGKTGSGNTIYF
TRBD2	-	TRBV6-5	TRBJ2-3	TGTGCCAGCAGTCCACTAGCGGGGGGTACAGATACGCAGTATTTT	CASSPLAGGTDTQYF
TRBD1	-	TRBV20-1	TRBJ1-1	TGCAGTGCGTACAGGGGCGCTGAAGCTTTCTTT	CSAYRGAEAFF
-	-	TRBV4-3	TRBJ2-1	TGCGCCAGCAGCCAAGGTGTCTATCGAGGCTACAATGAGCAGTTCTTC	CASSQGVYRGYNEQFF
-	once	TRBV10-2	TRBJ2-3	TGCGCCAGCAGTGAGGGGCGCCGAGGAGATACGCAGTATTTT	CASSEGRRGDTQYF
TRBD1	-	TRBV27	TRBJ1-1	TGTGCCAGCAGGGGGACAGGGGTCCACACTGAAGCTTTCTTT	CASRGTGVHTEAFF
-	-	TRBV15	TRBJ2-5	TGTGCCACCAGCAGAGTGTCCAAGGAAGAGACCCAGTACTTC	CATSRVSKEETQYF
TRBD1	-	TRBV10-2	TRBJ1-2	TGCGCCAGCAGCGCGAGTCTCTCAGGGGGAGGGTCTGGCTACACCTTC	CASSASLSGGGSGYTF
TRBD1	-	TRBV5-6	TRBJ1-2	TGTGCCAGCAGCGCTACAGGGGGCGCAAGGGTTGGCTACACCTTC	CASSATGGARVGYTF